These 12 T cell receptor beta chains share one sample of origin, sequenced in a study of identical twins. TCRdb itself ran the 5' RACE reads through MiXCR, one entry per CDR3 protein. The sample contains around 960,000 distinct CDR3 sequences, about 12% of which appear only once. This sample also belongs to another study, concerning yellow fever vaccine responses in identical twins.

What was sequenced was PBMCs. The origin of the receptors is a woman aged 18-29 years in good health.

This clonotype was observed a few times. The V call is TRBV20-1, the J call TRBJ2-4; 14 positions agree with TRBD2. CDR1 and CDR2 (germline): DFQATT, SNEGSKA (reference sequence). The CDR3 loop spans 18 amino acids. After removal of 1 base from V and 3 bases from J, the junction contained 8 bases not matched to a gene. The CDR3 is CSARGLAGGPWGKNIQYF. CDR3 coding DNA: TGCAGTGCTAGAGGACTAGCGGGAGGGCCTTGGGGCAAAAACATTCAGTACTTC.

This clonotype was found a few times. This chain connects TRBV21-1 to TRBJ2-1; the DNA was not compared with TRBD2, the D call given in the table. TRBV21-1 constitutes a pseudogene. The CDR3 is 15 residues long. CDR3 amino acids: CASGELAGVLDEQFF. CDR3 bases: TGTGCCAGCGGGGAACTAGCGGGAGTTTTGGATGAGCAGTTCTTC.

The sample holds a few counts of this clonotype. The chain has TRBV7-8 and TRBJ1-4; D remains unclear. The germline gives CDR1 SGHVS, CDR2 FQNEAQ. This CDR3 region has 13 residues. V was trimmed by 4 bases and J by 8 bases, leaving 11 bases between them. CDR3 nucleotide sequence: TGTGCCAGCAGCTCCTCTGAGTCCGAAAAACTGTTTTTT. It is translated as CASSSSESEKLFF.

This clonotype has ten or more counts. The J gene is TRBJ2-2, the V gene TRBV5-1; the match to TRBD1 covers 9 bases. The CDR3 has 13 amino acids. V was pared by 4 bases and J by 9 bases, with 4 bases of the junction left unmatched. Germline CDR1 is SGHRS and CDR2 is YFSETQ. CDR3 residues: CASSGQGRRELFF. DNA of the CDR3: TGCGCCAGCAGCGGACAGGGGCGGAGGGAGCTGTTTTTT.

This clonotype was counted a few times. The genes are TRBV24-1 and TRBJ2-1, with TRBD2 matching over 13 bases. CDR1 and CDR2 from the germline V gene are KGHDR and SFDVKD. CDR3 length equals 19 residues. The V and J ends lost 0 bases and 4 bases, in that order; junction bases with no gene match: 8. The CDR3 loop reads CATSDLGTSGIAAYNEQFF. The CDR3 region has the DNA TGTGCCACCAGTGATTTGGGGACTAGCGGGATCGCCGCTTACAATGAGCAGTTCTTC.

This clonotype was seen more than once but under ten times. The V and J genes are TRBV7-2 and TRBJ1-1; 8 bases line up with TRBD1. The length of the CDR3 is 14 residues. The germline gives CDR1 SGHTA, CDR2 FQGNSA. V dropped 5 bases and J dropped 4; count of bases not matched to a gene: 6. CDR3 loop: CASSAWTGSTEAFF. CDR3 in DNA: TGTGCCAGCAGCGCCTGGACAGGGTCCACTGAAGCTTTCTTT. Filled out from reference TRBV7-2 and TRBJ1-1, the complete variable domain reads GAGVSQSPSNKVTEKGKDVELRCDPISGHTALYWYRQSLGQGLEFLIYFQGNSAPDKSGLPSDRFSAERTGGSVSTLTIQRTQQEDSAVYLCASSAWTGSTEAFFGQGTRLTVV.

The V call is TRBV9, the J call TRBJ2-3; 7 positions agree with TRBD2. There are 15 residues in the CDR3. From germline, CDR1 is SGDLS and CDR2 YYNGEE. J lost 1 base, V lost 3 bases, and 5 bases had no gene match. The CDR3 loop reads CASSGWEGGTDTQYF. In nucleotides, the CDR3 is TGTGCCAGCAGCGGCTGGGAGGGAGGCACAGATACGCAGTATTTT.

Only a few counts were recorded for this clonotype. The chain couples TRBV5-5 to TRBJ2-3; 11 bases map to TRBD2. Per germline, CDR1 SGHKS and CDR2 YYEKEE (reference sequence). The J segment lost 0 bases and the V segment lost 4 bases, leaving 4 bases of the junction unmatched. The CDR3 is 16 amino acids. CDR3 residues: CASSARLAGSTDTQYF. The CDR3 DNA follows: TGTGCCAGCAGCGCAAGACTAGCGGGAAGCACAGATACGCAGTATTTT. The full variable domain, rest sourced from reference TRBV5-5 and TRBJ2-3, is DAGVTQSPTHLIKTRGQQVTLRCSPISGHKSVSWYQQVLGQGPQFIFQYYEKEERGRGNFPDRFSARQFPNYSSELNVNALLLGDSALYLCASSARLAGSTDTQYFGPGTRLTVL.

The chain recombines TRBV10-3 with TRBJ2-2; the D call may be TRBD1 or TRBD2 (5 bases each). V lost 1 base and J lost 0, with 9 bases in between. Germline-derived CDR1 and CDR2 are ENHRY and SYGVKD. The CDR3 extends over 16 amino acids. CDR3 DNA sequence: TGTGCCATCAGTGAGTTGGGGACCGCGAACACCGGGGAGCTGTTTTTT. It codes for CAISELGTANTGELFF.

The sample holds a few counts of this clonotype. The chain has TRBV28 and TRBJ2-4; TRBD1 agrees at 7 bases. CDR1 is MDHEN, CDR2 SYDVKM, per germline. The J segment lost 10 bases and the V segment lost 5 bases, leaving 8 bases of the junction unmatched. The CDR3 is 13 amino acids. The chain's CDR3 is CASSPTTGTIQYF. The CDR3 DNA is TGTGCCAGCAGTCCGACGACAGGGACAATTCAGTACTTC.

This chain connects TRBV6-5 to TRBJ2-5; D possibly matches TRBD1 or TRBD2 (5 bases each). V was trimmed by 4 bases and J by 2 bases, leaving 17 bases between them. Germline CDR1 MNHEY, CDR2 SVGAGI. The CDR3 runs to 16 residues. The CDR3 DNA is TGTGCCAGCAGTTTGGGCTTTCGAGGGGAACAAGAGACCCAGTACTTC. Protein sequence: CASSLGFRGEQETQYF.

This clonotype was seen a few times. This sequence joins TRBV29-1 and TRBJ2-1; maybe TRBD2 (5 bases). Looked up from germline, CDR1 is SQVTM and CDR2 is ANQGSEA. With 4 bases removed from V and 5 bases from J, the gap between germline ends came to 15 bases. This CDR3 region has 14 residues. DNA of the CDR3: TGCAGCGTTGCCCGAAAACTAGTGGACAATGAGCAGTTCTTC. It translates to CSVARKLVDNEQFF.